The rows below give T cell receptor beta chains drawn from one sample of a study of blood T cell repertoires in COVID-19. The data were produced by immunoSEQ multiplex PCR, yet TCRdb's version contains in-frame clones alone and is incomplete. The sample consists of just under 50,000 clones, around 80% of them appearing once. What was sequenced was peripheral blood. All receptors derive from a human donor in a cohort sampled during active COVID-19. Each CDR3 is given with its conserved first and last residue. The order of the fields is clone size, J gene, D gene, V gene, CDR3 protein, CDR3 DNA. A D gene is named only where the DNA matches it firmly. Clone size is stated in some rows and not others, as once, few, many or a class when expanded.

clone_size: NA; j_call: TRBJ2-3; d_call: NA; v_call: TRBV29-1; cdr3_aa: CSDTPSGDTQYF; cdr3_nt: TGCAGCGATACTCCCTCGGGAGATACGCAGTATTTT
clone_size: NA; j_call: TRBJ2-1; d_call: TRBD2; v_call: TRBV27; cdr3_aa: CASSRESGRASEQFF; cdr3_nt: TGTGCCAGCAGTAGGGAGAGCGGGAGGGCGAGTGAGCAGTTCTTC
clone_size: NA; j_call: TRBJ2-7; d_call: TRBD2; v_call: TRBV3-1/TRBV3-2; cdr3_aa: CASSQAASGTYEQYF; cdr3_nt: TGTGCCAGCAGCCAAGCGGCTAGCGGGACCTACGAGCAGTACTTC
clone_size: NA; j_call: TRBJ2-7; d_call: TRBD1; v_call: TRBV28; cdr3_aa: CASSPARTGTGEQYF; cdr3_nt: TGTGCCAGCAGCCCGGCCCGGACAGGGACCGGCGAGCAGTACTTC
clone_size: few; j_call: TRBJ2-3; d_call: TRBD1; v_call: TRBV30; cdr3_aa: CAWRPETGSADTQYF; cdr3_nt: TGTGCCTGGAGGCCCGAGACAGGGTCGGCAGATACGCAGTATTTT
clone_size: NA; j_call: TRBJ2-1; d_call: NA; v_call: TRBV3-1/TRBV3-2; cdr3_aa: CASSQNSGTEQFF; cdr3_nt: TGTGCCAGCAGCCAAAATAGCGGAACTGAGCAGTTCTTC
clone_size: few; j_call: TRBJ2-5; d_call: TRBD1; v_call: TRBV7-9; cdr3_aa: CASSLPGQGGETQYF; cdr3_nt: TGTGCCAGCAGCTTACCGGGACAGGGAGGGGAGACCCAGTACTTC
clone_size: NA; j_call: TRBJ2-7; d_call: TRBD2; v_call: TRBV5-4; cdr3_aa: CASSFRLAGGNEQYF; cdr3_nt: TGTGCCAGCAGCTTCCGACTAGCGGGAGGAAACGAGCAGTACTTC
clone_size: once; j_call: TRBJ1-5; d_call: NA; v_call: TRBV19; cdr3_aa: CASRPSRGRGQMGNQPQHF; cdr3_nt: TGTGCCAGTAGACCCTCCCGGGGCAGGGGCCAAATGGGCAATCAGCCCCAGCATTTT
clone_size: NA; j_call: TRBJ2-1; d_call: TRBD2; v_call: TRBV9; cdr3_aa: CASSVDLFAGGREQFF; cdr3_nt: TGTGCCAGCAGCGTAGATCTCTTTGCGGGAGGGCGGGAGCAGTTCTTC
clone_size: NA; j_call: TRBJ2-2; d_call: TRBD2; v_call: TRBV30; cdr3_aa: CAWMTSGRLVAGELFF; cdr3_nt: TGTGCCTGGATGACTAGCGGGAGGCTGGTTGCCGGGGAGCTGTTTTTT
clone_size: NA; j_call: TRBJ2-7; d_call: TRBD2; v_call: TRBV6-6; cdr3_aa: CASSDPTSGKSYEQYF; cdr3_nt: TGTGCCAGCAGCGACCCTACTAGCGGGAAATCCTACGAGCAGTACTTC
clone_size: NA; j_call: TRBJ1-1; d_call: NA; v_call: TRBV5-1; cdr3_aa: CASSPSRMNTEAFF; cdr3_nt: TGCGCCAGCAGCCCGTCCAGAATGAACACTGAAGCTTTCTTT
clone_size: NA; j_call: TRBJ2-5; d_call: TRBD1; v_call: TRBV7-7; cdr3_aa: CASSLAPGTGTGETQYF; cdr3_nt: TGTGCTAGCAGCTTAGCTCCTGGGACAGGGACGGGAGAGACCCAGTACTTC
clone_size: once; j_call: TRBJ2-7; d_call: TRBD1; v_call: TRBV2; cdr3_aa: CASRGTGYEQYF; cdr3_nt: TGTGCCAGCAGGGGGACAGGGTACGAGCAGTACTTC
clone_size: NA; j_call: TRBJ2-7; d_call: NA; v_call: TRBV7-2; cdr3_aa: CASSFQGYYEQYF; cdr3_nt: TGTGCCAGCAGCTTCCAGGGTTACTACGAGCAGTACTTC
clone_size: few; j_call: TRBJ2-1; d_call: NA; v_call: TRBV6-6; cdr3_aa: CASTAGTYNEQFF; cdr3_nt: TGTGCCAGCACGGCCGGGACTTACAATGAGCAGTTCTTC
clone_size: once; j_call: TRBJ2-1; d_call: TRBD2; v_call: TRBV7-6; cdr3_aa: CASSFTSESYNEQFF; cdr3_nt: TGTGCCAGCAGCTTCACTAGCGAATCCTACAATGAGCAGTTCTTC
clone_size: NA; j_call: TRBJ1-1; d_call: NA; v_call: TRBV19; cdr3_aa: CASSISRGRIEAFF; cdr3_nt: TGTGCCAGTAGTATCTCGCGGGGGCGGATTGAAGCTTTCTTT
clone_size: NA; j_call: TRBJ2-2; d_call: TRBD2; v_call: TRBV5-1; cdr3_aa: CASSLRSSGSSGTGELFF; cdr3_nt: TGCGCCAGCAGCTTGAGGTCTAGCGGGAGTAGCGGCACCGGGGAGCTGTTTTTT
clone_size: NA; j_call: TRBJ2-5; d_call: TRBD2; v_call: TRBV3-1/TRBV3-2; cdr3_aa: CASSQAASGRAETQYF; cdr3_nt: TGTGCCAGCAGCCAAGCGGCAAGCGGGAGGGCTGAGACCCAGTACTTC
clone_size: NA; j_call: TRBJ2-5; d_call: NA; v_call: TRBV7-2; cdr3_aa: CASSLSGNEETQYF; cdr3_nt: TGTGCCAGCAGCTTATCAGGGAACGAAGAGACCCAGTACTTC
clone_size: NA; j_call: TRBJ2-2; d_call: TRBD2; v_call: TRBV27; cdr3_aa: CASSLFGLAGENTGELFF; cdr3_nt: TGTGCCAGCAGTTTATTTGGACTAGCGGGAGAGAACACCGGGGAGCTGTTTTTT
clone_size: NA; j_call: TRBJ1-5; d_call: TRBD1; v_call: TRBV6-2/TRBV6-3; cdr3_aa: CASSSLFGTGINQPQHF; cdr3_nt: TGTGCCAGCAGTTCTCTCTTCGGGACAGGGATCAATCAGCCCCAGCATTTT
clone_size: NA; j_call: TRBJ1-4; d_call: TRBD1; v_call: TRBV2; cdr3_aa: CASDRGKEKLFF; cdr3_nt: TGTGCCAGCGACAGGGGGAAGGAAAAACTGTTTTTT
clone_size: NA; j_call: TRBJ2-7; d_call: TRBD2; v_call: TRBV11-2; cdr3_aa: CASSLQSGRAYEQYF; cdr3_nt: TGTGCCAGCAGCTTACAGAGCGGGAGGGCCTACGAGCAGTACTTC
clone_size: few; j_call: TRBJ2-2; d_call: TRBD1; v_call: TRBV7-9; cdr3_aa: CASSPDRDSRTGELFF; cdr3_nt: TGTGCCAGCAGCCCCGACAGGGATTCGAGGACCGGGGAGCTGTTTTTT
clone_size: NA; j_call: TRBJ2-7; d_call: TRBD1; v_call: TRBV28; cdr3_aa: CATQTTGEVYEQYF; cdr3_nt: TGTGCCACTCAAACGACAGGGGAGGTCTACGAGCAGTACTTC
clone_size: NA; j_call: TRBJ2-1; d_call: NA; v_call: TRBV10-1; cdr3_aa: CASSPERYNEQFF; cdr3_nt: TGCGCCAGCAGCCCAGAGCGCTACAATGAGCAGTTCTTC
clone_size: NA; j_call: TRBJ2-7; d_call: TRBD2; v_call: TRBV18; cdr3_aa: CASSPLAGAYEQYF; cdr3_nt: TGTGCCAGCTCTCCCCTAGCGGGAGCCTACGAGCAGTACTTC
clone_size: NA; j_call: TRBJ2-7; d_call: NA; v_call: TRBV29-1; cdr3_aa: CSVVDRSSYEQYF; cdr3_nt: TGCAGCGTTGTGGATCGGAGCTCCTACGAGCAGTACTTC
clone_size: NA; j_call: TRBJ2-7; d_call: TRBD2; v_call: TRBV7-2; cdr3_aa: CASSLRAGEEQYF; cdr3_nt: TGTGCCAGCAGCTTAAGAGCGGGAGAAGAGCAGTACTTC
clone_size: NA; j_call: TRBJ2-3; d_call: TRBD2; v_call: TRBV7-2; cdr3_aa: CASSSRTSGTTTDTQYF; cdr3_nt: TGTGCCAGCAGCTCAAGGACTAGCGGGACGACCACAGATACGCAGTATTTT
clone_size: once; j_call: TRBJ2-6; d_call: TRBD1; v_call: TRBV11-2; cdr3_aa: CASSLRGGTGFGANVLTF; cdr3_nt: TGTGCCAGCAGCTTAAGAGGCGGGACAGGGTTCGGGGCCAACGTCCTGACTTTC
clone_size: few; j_call: TRBJ2-3; d_call: NA; v_call: TRBV6-4; cdr3_aa: CASSQGLKQYF; cdr3_nt: TGTGCCAGCAGTCAGGGTTTGAAGCAGTATTTT
clone_size: NA; j_call: TRBJ1-2; d_call: NA; v_call: TRBV19; cdr3_aa: CASSIGAGYGYTF; cdr3_nt: TGTGCCAGTAGTATAGGAGCAGGCTATGGCTACACCTTC
clone_size: NA; j_call: TRBJ1-3; d_call: TRBD1; v_call: TRBV11-2; cdr3_aa: CASSLQGAAGNTIYF; cdr3_nt: TGTGCCAGCAGCTTACAGGGGGCAGCTGGAAACACCATATATTTT
clone_size: NA; j_call: TRBJ1-3; d_call: TRBD1; v_call: TRBV5-6; cdr3_aa: CASSLARGRFEGNTIYF; cdr3_nt: TGTGCCAGCAGCTTGGCCAGGGGGCGATTTGAGGGAAACACCATATATTTT
clone_size: NA; j_call: TRBJ2-7; d_call: TRBD1; v_call: TRBV9; cdr3_aa: CASSKSRAPDRDLYEQYF; cdr3_nt: TGTGCCAGCAGCAAAAGCCGGGCCCCTGACAGGGACCTCTACGAGCAGTACTTC
clone_size: NA; j_call: TRBJ2-1; d_call: TRBD2; v_call: TRBV7-9; cdr3_aa: CASSLAQGTSGRAWEQFF; cdr3_nt: TGTGCCAGCAGCTTAGCCCAAGGGACTAGCGGGAGGGCCTGGGAGCAGTTCTTC
clone_size: once; j_call: TRBJ1-5; d_call: TRBD1; v_call: TRBV18; cdr3_aa: CASSLTGGRDNQPQHF; cdr3_nt: TGTGCCAGCTCACTTACAGGGGGAAGGGACAATCAGCCCCAGCATTTT
clone_size: NA; j_call: TRBJ2-3; d_call: NA; v_call: TRBV18; cdr3_aa: CASSPSRRPSTDTQYF; cdr3_nt: TGTGCCAGCTCACCGTCCAGGAGGCCCAGCACAGATACGCAGTATTTT
clone_size: NA; j_call: TRBJ2-7; d_call: NA; v_call: TRBV4-1; cdr3_aa: CASSLGPDAYEQYF; cdr3_nt: TGCGCCAGCAGCCTTGGGCCCGACGCTTACGAGCAGTACTTC
clone_size: NA; j_call: TRBJ2-5; d_call: NA; v_call: TRBV4-2; cdr3_aa: CASSLSDDHQETQYF; cdr3_nt: TGTGCCAGCAGCCTAAGCGACGACCACCAAGAGACCCAGTACTTC
clone_size: few; j_call: TRBJ1-5; d_call: NA; v_call: TRBV19; cdr3_aa: CASSIIGGYSNQPQHF; cdr3_nt: TGTGCCAGTAGTATTATAGGCGGGTATAGCAATCAGCCCCAGCATTTT
clone_size: NA; j_call: TRBJ1-4; d_call: TRBD1; v_call: TRBV5-1; cdr3_aa: CASSPGQGHEKLFF; cdr3_nt: TGCGCCAGCAGCCCCGGACAGGGTCATGAAAAACTGTTTTTT
clone_size: NA; j_call: TRBJ1-2; d_call: TRBD1; v_call: TRBV7-9; cdr3_aa: CASSPAPGGGGYTF; cdr3_nt: TGTGCCAGCAGTCCCGCTCCAGGGGGTGGTGGCTACACCTTC